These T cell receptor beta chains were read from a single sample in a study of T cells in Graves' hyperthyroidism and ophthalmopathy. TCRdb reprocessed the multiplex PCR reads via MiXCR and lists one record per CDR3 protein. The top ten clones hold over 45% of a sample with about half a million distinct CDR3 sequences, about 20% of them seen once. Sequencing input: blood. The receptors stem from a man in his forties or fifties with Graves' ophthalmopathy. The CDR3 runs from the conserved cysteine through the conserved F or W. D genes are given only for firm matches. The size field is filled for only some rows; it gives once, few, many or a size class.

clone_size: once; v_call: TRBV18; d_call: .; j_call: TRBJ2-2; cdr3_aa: CASSPLGASNTGELFF; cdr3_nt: TGTGCCAGCTCACCTCTAGGGGCATCGAACACCGGGGAGCTGTTTTTT
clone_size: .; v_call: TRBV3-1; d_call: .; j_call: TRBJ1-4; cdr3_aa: CASSPRDGRGEKLFF; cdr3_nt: TGTGCCAGCAGCCCCAGGGACGGCCGGGGTGAAAAACTGTTTTTT
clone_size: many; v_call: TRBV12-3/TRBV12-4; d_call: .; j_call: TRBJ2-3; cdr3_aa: CASRFLPGSTDTQYF; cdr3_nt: TGTGCCAGCAGATTTCTGCCCGGGAGCACAGATACGCAGTATTTT
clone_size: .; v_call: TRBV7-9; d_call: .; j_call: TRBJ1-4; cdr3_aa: CASSQDTGRREKLFF; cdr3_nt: TGTGCCAGCAGCCAGGACACGGGACGGAGGGAAAAACTGTTTTTT
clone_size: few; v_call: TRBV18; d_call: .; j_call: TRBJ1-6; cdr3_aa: CASRGDINSPLHF; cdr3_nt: TGTGCCAGCAGAGGGGATATTAATTCACCCCTCCACTTT
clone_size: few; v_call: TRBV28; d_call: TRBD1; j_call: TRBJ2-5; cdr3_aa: CASIADRGQETQYF; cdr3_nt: TGTGCCAGCATCGCGGACAGGGGGCAAGAGACCCAGTACTTC
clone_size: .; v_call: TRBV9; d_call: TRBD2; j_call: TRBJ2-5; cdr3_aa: CASSVATATSGRQETQYF; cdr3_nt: TGTGCCAGCAGCGTAGCTACTGCGACTAGCGGGCGCCAAGAGACCCAGTACTTC
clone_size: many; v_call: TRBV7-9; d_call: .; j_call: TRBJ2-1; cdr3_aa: CASRPTRGDTYNEQFF; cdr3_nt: TGTGCCAGCAGACCGACCAGGGGAGATACCTACAATGAGCAGTTCTTC
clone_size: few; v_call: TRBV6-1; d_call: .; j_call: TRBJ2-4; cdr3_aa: CASSVTGHPKNIQYF; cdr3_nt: TGTGCCAGCAGTGTGACGGGACATCCCAAAAACATTCAGTACTTC
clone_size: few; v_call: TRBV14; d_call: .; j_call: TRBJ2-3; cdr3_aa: CASSLSAGNTQYF; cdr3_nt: TGTGCCAGCAGCCTTAGCGCCGGGAATACGCAGTATTTT
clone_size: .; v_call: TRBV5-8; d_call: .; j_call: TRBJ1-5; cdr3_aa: CASSSGWTPDQPQHF; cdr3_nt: TGTGCCAGCAGCTCAGGGTGGACACCCGATCAGCCCCAGCATTTT
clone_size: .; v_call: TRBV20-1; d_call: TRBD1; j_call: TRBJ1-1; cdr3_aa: CSANYPIRQGEAFF; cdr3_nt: TGCAGTGCTAATTACCCGATTCGACAGGGGGAAGCTTTCTTT
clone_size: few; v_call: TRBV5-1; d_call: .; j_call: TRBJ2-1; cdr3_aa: CASSLVGNSYNEQFF; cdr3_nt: TGCGCCAGCAGCTTGGTGGGGAACTCCTACAATGAGCAGTTCTTC
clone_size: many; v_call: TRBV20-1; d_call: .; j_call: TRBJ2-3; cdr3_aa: CSAEGRALNTDTQYF; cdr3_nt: TGCAGTGCCGAGGGTAGAGCCCTCAACACAGATACGCAGTATTTT
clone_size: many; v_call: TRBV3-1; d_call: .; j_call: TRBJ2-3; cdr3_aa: CASSQDRDTQYF; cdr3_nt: TGTGCCAGCAGCCAAGACCGAGATACGCAGTATTTT
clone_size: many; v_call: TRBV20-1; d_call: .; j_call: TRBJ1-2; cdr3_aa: CSARDRQYYGYTF; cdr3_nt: TGCAGTGCTAGAGATCGGCAGTATTATGGCTACACCTTC
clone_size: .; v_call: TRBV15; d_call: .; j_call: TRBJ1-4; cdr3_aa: CATSGGASRNEKLFF; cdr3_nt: TGTGCCACCAGCGGTGGGGCGAGTCGAAATGAAAAACTGTTTTTT
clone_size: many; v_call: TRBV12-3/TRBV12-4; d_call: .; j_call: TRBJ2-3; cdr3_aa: CATLRGPLTDTQYF; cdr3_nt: TGTGCCACCCTTCGGGGACCCCTCACAGATACGCAGTATTTT
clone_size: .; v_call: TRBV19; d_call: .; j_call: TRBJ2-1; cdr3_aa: CASSIPGVYNEQFF; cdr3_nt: TGTGCCAGTAGTATTCCCGGGGTCTACAATGAGCAGTTCTTC
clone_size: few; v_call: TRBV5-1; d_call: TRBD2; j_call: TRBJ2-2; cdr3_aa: CASSFSNGGANTGELFF; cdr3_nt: TGCGCCAGCAGCTTCTCGAACGGGGGGGCGAACACCGGGGAGCTGTTTTTT
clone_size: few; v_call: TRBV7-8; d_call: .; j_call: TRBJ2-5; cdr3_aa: CASSPRDFPETQYF; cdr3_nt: TGTGCCAGCAGCCCCCGGGACTTCCCTGAGACCCAGTACTTC
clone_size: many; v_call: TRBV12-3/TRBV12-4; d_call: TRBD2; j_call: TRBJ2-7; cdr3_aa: CASSIPWTSGSGEQYF; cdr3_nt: TGTGCCAGCAGTATCCCGTGGACTAGCGGGAGTGGCGAGCAGTACTTC
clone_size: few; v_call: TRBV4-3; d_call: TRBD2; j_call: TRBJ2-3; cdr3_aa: CASSQVRSGRTSTDTQYF; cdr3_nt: TGCGCCAGCAGCCAAGTACGAAGCGGGAGAACTAGCACAGATACGCAGTATTTT
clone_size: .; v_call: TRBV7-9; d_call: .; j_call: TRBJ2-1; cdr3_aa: CASSLPTRGSYNEQFF; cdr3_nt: TGTGCCAGCAGCTTACCCACTAGGGGCTCCTACAATGAGCAGTTCTTC
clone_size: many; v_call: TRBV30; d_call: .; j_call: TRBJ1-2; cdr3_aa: CAWRLEGGPYGYTF; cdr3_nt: TGTGCCTGGAGGCTCGAAGGGGGGCCTTATGGCTACACCTTC
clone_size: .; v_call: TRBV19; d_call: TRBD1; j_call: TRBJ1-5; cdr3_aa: CASSTGVAGNQPQHF; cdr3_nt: TGTGCCAGTAGCACAGGGGTTGCGGGCAATCAGCCCCAGCATTTT
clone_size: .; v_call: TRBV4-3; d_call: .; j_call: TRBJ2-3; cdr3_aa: CASSQEWGGVGTDTQYF; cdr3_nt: TGCGCCAGCAGCCAAGAATGGGGTGGGGTCGGCACAGATACGCAGTATTTT
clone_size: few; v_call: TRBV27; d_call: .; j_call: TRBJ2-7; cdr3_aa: CASSRLLGAPGHTGTEQYF; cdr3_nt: TGTGCCAGCAGTCGATTACTGGGGGCGCCGGGCCACACGGGGACGGAGCAGTACTTC
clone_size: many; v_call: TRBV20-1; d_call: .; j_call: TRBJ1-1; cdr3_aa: CSARENTEAFF; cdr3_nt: TGCAGTGCTCGGGAGAACACTGAAGCTTTCTTT
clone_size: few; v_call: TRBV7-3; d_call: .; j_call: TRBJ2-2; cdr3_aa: CASSPRIRGELFF; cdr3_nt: TGTGCCAGCAGCCCACGAATTAGGGGGGAGCTGTTTTTT
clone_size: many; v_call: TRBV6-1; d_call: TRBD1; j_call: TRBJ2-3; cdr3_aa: CASRKTGLADTQYF; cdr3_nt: TGTGCCAGCAGGAAGACAGGGTTGGCGGATACGCAGTATTTT
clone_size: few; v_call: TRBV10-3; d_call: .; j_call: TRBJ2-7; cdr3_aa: CAISESVGLTYEQYF; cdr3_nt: TGTGCCATCAGTGAGTCGGTAGGACTAACCTACGAGCAGTACTTC
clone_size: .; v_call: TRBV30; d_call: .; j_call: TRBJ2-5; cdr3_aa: CAWNRDGRWETQYF; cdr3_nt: TGTGCCTGGAACCGGGACGGTAGATGGGAGACCCAGTACTTC
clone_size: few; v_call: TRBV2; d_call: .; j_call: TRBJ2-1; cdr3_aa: CASSERAPRGMDEQFF; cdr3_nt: TGTGCCAGCAGTGAAAGGGCCCCGAGGGGCATGGATGAGCAGTTCTTC
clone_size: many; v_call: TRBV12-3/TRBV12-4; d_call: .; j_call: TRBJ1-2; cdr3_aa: CASSSGSNYGYTF; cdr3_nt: TGTGCCAGCAGTTCTGGCTCGAACTATGGCTACACCTTC
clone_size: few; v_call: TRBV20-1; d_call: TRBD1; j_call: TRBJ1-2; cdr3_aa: CSASLDRGGYTF; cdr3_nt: TGCAGTGCTAGCCTGGACAGGGGGGGCTACACCTTC
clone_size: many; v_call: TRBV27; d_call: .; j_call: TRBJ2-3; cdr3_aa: CASRGEPLQHTDTQYF; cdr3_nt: TGTGCCAGCAGGGGGGAACCGCTCCAACACACAGATACGCAGTATTTT
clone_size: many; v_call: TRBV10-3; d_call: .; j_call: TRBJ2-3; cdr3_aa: CAIVDSGADTQYF; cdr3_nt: TGTGCCATTGTTGACTCCGGGGCAGATACGCAGTATTTT
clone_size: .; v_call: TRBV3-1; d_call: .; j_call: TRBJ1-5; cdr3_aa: CASSLSGADSPQHF; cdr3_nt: TGTGCCAGCAGCCTTTCCGGGGCCGATTCGCCCCAGCATTTT
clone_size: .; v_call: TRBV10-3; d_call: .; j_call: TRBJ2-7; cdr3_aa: CAISEQRTVDNKGEQYF; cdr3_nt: TGTGCCATCAGTGAGCAAAGGACAGTCGACAATAAGGGCGAGCAGTACTTC
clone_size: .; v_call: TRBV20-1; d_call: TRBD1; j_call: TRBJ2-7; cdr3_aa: CSANPGDRGSYEQYF; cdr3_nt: TGCAGTGCTAACCCCGGGGACAGGGGGTCCTACGAGCAGTACTTC
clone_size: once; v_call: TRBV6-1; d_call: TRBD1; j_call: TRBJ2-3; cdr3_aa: CASSSTGEDGTDTQYF; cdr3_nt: TGTGCCAGCAGTAGCACAGGGGAAGATGGCACAGATACGCAGTATTTT
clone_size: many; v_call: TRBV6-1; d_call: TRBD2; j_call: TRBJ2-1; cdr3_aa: CATLRLAGGLSSYNEQFF; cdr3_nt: TGTGCCACGCTCAGACTAGCGGGGGGGCTGAGCTCCTACAATGAGCAGTTCTTC
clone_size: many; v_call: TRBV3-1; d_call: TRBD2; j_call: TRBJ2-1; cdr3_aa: CASSRSGGARYNEQFF; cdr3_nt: TGTGCCAGCAGCCGTAGCGGGGGGGCTAGGTACAATGAGCAGTTCTTC
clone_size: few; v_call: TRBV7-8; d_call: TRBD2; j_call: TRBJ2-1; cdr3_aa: CASSGSGGAYNEQFF; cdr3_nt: TGTGCCAGCAGCGGTAGCGGGGGGGCCTACAATGAGCAGTTCTTC
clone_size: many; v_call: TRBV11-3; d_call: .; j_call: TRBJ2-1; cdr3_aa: CASSGRTTHGNNEQFF; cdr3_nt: TGTGCCAGCAGCGGAAGGACAACCCACGGGAACAATGAGCAGTTCTTC
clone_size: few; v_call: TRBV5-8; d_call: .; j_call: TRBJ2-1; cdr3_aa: CASSLGGQIHNEQFF; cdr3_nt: TGTGCCAGCAGCTTGGGTGGGCAGATACACAATGAGCAGTTCTTC